This TCR beta chain is from a study of cytomegalovirus exposure and HLA in healthy donors (dated by TCRdb to 2015 to 2018). For context, the study as a whole: According to a later analysis, one platform produced both the roughly 110 validation repertoires and the approximately 660 repertoires of the first cohort. The study was designed to test whether signatures of past pathogen exposure could be identified by cataloging public T cell receptors. In addition to the first cohort of roughly 670 subjects, a separate validation cohort of 120 different subjects was used. To predict cytomegalovirus infection status, the study brought together high-throughput TCR immunosequencing, statistical association of individual TCRs with disease status, and machine learning.

Points the paper makes about the study in general: In the study, 150 to 200 TCR beta chains were listed as associated with cytomegalovirus. Subsequent analysis determined that TCRs grouped into clusters in the first cohort also showed a tendency toward co-occurrence across the 90 to 150 validation repertoires, and 94% of cluster scores exceeded 0. Most TCR sequences were observed very rarely across donors, whereas some public TCRs were present in many individuals. A later analysis had no HLA typing for the validation cohort, so co-occurrence there was scored across all 110 or so repertoires. The classifier was reported to diagnose cytomegalovirus status with high specificity and sensitivity in both the original cohort and the validation cohort. In vitro tests confirmed that a few of the cytomegalovirus-associated TCR beta chains recognize cytomegalovirus antigens. It was suggested by the authors that the approach could potentially be generalized to other disease states and immunological phenotypes.

Library creation used the immunoSEQ multiplex PCR assay. The study's processing was this. To diagnose cytomegalovirus status from the catalog of TCR beta chain sequences, a statistical classification framework was built. TCRdb took this table from immuneACCESS and kept in-frame rearrangements with V and J called. Such tables lack part of the clones; where checked against another copy, unresolved V genes explain under half of the gap, and the rest is unexplained. The V and J calls and clone size were taken over from that table, and D and trimming were inferred from the DNA. The sample table holds 120,000 to 150,000 clones, of which 85% to 90% were seen once. Jointly, the top ten make up 6.5% to 8.5% of the sample. Worth noting for this clone: Its specific antigen is unknown. It has no much larger one-base neighbor in the sample; base qualities were not kept.

Separate from the approximately 700-subject first cohort, the validation cohort of 90 to 150 subjects was the group to which the donors belonged. CDR1 is given as SGHVS and CDR2 as FQNEAQ, both from the germline V gene. The CDR3 numbers 16 residues from cysteine through phenylalanine. Solely the CDR3 DNA is kept, with 48 bases framed from the first base. Trimming at the junction amounts to 4 bases on V and 3 bases on J, and the germline ends lie 18 bases apart. The V and J genes are TRBV7-8 and TRBJ1-1; the D gene cannot be resolved reliably. The source of this sequence is a woman aged 18-35 years in good health and CMV-seropositive. The sample was PBMCs. The sequence in DNA is TGTGCCAGCAGCTACCGGGTTACTGGTATGGACACTGAAGCTTTCTTT. This codes for CASSYRVTGMDTEAFF. Reference TRBV7-8 and TRBJ1-1 genes cover what lies past the CDR3, so the full variable domain is GAGVSQSPRYKVAKRGQDVALRCDPISGHVSLFWYQQALGQGPEFLTYFQNEAQLDKSGLPSDRFFAERPEGSVSTLKIQRTQQEDSAVYLCASSYRVTGMDTEAFFGQGTRLTVV.